A single T cell receptor (beta chain) is shown here with its context. The CDR3 has 18 residues. Germline values: CDR1 ENHRY, CDR2 SYGVKD. V dropped 2 bases and J dropped 8; count of bases not matched to a gene: 11. Libraries were prepared by immunoSEQ multiplex PCR; TCRdb keeps only in-frame clonotypes and omits some of them. The sample consists of some 250,000 clones, roughly 85% of them appearing once. This record comes from a study of blood T cell repertoires in COVID-19. The sample comprised PBMCs or T cells enriched from blood (not recorded which). The source of this sequence is a woman aged 45-60 years who had recovered from COVID-19. This chain joins TRBV10-3 and TRBJ2-1; 14 bases match TRBD2. For the CDR3, the DNA is TGTGCCATCAGTGAGCCCACGCGACTAGCGGGAGGGCCGGATGAGCAGTTCTTC. The encoded protein is CAISEPTRLAGGPDEQFF.